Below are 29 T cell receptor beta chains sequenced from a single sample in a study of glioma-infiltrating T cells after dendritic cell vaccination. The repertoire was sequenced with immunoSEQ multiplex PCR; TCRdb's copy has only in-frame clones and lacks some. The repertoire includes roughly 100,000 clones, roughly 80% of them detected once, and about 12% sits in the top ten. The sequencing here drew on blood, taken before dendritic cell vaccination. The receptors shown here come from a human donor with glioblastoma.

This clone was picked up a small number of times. Written as DNA, the CDR3 is TGTGCCAGCAGTTATACGTCAGGGCGCCCCTATGGCTACACCTTC. Translation gives CASSYTSGRPYGYTF. This sequence joins TRBV6-5 and TRBJ1-2; the D gene is possibly TRBD1 (5 bases). V gave up 3 bases and J gave up 4 bases, with 15 bases separating them. The CDR3 consists of 15 residues. The germline V gene has CDR1 MNHEY and CDR2 SVGAGI.

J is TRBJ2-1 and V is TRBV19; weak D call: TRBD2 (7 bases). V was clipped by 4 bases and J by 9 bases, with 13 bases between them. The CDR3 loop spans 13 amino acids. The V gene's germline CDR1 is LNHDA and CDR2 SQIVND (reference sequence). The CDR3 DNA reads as TGTGCCAGTAGTAAGGGGGGGAGAGGTGAGCAGTTCTTC. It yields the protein CASSKGGRGEQFF. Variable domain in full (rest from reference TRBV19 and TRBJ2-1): DGGITQSPKYLFRKEGQNVTLSCEQNLNHDAMYWYRQDPGQGLRLIYYSQIVNDFQKGDIAEGYSVSREKKESFPLTVTSAQKNPTAFYLCASSKGGRGEQFFGPGTRLTVL.

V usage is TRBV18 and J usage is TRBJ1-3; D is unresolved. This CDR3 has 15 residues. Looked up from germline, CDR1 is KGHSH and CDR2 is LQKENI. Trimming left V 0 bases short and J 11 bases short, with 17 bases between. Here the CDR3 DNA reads TGTGCCAGCTCACCACCGGCAGAGGGCCGGGATGCCATATATTTT. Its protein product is CASSPPAEGRDAIYF.

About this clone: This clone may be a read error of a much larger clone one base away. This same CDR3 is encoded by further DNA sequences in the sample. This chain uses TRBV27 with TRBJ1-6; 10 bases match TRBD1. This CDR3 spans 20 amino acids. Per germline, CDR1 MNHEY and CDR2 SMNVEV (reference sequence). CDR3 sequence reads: CASSPKVPGQGSSYNSPLHF. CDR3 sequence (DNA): TGTGCCAGCAGTCCAAAAGTTCCGGGACAGGGGAGCTCCTATAATTCTCCCCTCCACTTT.

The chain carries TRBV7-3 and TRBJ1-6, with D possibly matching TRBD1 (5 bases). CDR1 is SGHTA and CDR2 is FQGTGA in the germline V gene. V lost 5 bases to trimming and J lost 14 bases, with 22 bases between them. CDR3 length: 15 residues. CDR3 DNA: TGTGCCAGCAGCCTACTCGGGGGTTCCCCTTGGGCCCTCCACTTT. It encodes CASSLLGGSPWALHF.

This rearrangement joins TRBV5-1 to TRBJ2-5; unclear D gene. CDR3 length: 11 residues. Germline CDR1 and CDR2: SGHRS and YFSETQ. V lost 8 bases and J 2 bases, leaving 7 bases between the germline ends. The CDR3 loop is CASTLQETQYF. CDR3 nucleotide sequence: TGCGCCAGTACATTACAAGAGACCCAGTACTTC. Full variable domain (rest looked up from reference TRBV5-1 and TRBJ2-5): KAGVTQTPRYLIKTRGQQVTLSCSPISGHRSVSWYQQTPGQGLQFLFEYFSETQRNKGNFPGRFSGRQFSNSRSEMNVSTLELGDSALYLCASTLQETQYFGPGTRLLVL.

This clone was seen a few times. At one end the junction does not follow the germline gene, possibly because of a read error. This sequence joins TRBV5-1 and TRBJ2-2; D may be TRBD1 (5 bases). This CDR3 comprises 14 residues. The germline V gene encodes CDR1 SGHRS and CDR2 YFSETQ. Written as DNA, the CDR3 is TGCGCCAGCAGGGGGCAGACGAACGCCGGGGAGCTGTTTTTT. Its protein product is CASRGQTNAGELFF.

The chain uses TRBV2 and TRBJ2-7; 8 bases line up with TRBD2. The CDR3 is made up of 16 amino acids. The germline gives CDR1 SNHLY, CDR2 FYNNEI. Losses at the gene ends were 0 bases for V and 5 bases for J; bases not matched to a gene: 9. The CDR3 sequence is CASSEALRGGLDEQYF. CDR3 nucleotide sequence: TGTGCCAGCAGTGAAGCGCTTCGGGGGGGCCTCGACGAGCAGTACTTC.

CDR3 DNA: TGTGCCAGCAGTAATCGACTGACCGACTACGAGCAGTACTTC. Its translation: CASSNRLTDYEQYF. The rearrangement uses TRBV6-6 and TRBJ2-7; no firm D call. Germline CDR1 and CDR2: MNHNY and SVGAGI (reference sequence). CDR3 length: 14 residues. V was shortened by 5 bases and J by 3 bases, with 14 bases between the two germline ends.

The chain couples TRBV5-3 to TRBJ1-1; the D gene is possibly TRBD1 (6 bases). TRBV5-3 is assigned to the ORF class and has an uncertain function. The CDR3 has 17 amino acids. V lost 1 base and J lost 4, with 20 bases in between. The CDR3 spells CARSLPPSYRDGTEAFF. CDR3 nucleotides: TGTGCCAGAAGCTTGCCCCCATCCTACAGGGACGGCACTGAAGCTTTCTTT.

CDR3 in amino acids: CASSLLEYSYNEQFF. The CDR3 DNA reads as TGCGCCAGCAGCTTGTTGGAGTACTCCTACAATGAGCAGTTCTTC. The chain carries TRBV5-1 and TRBJ2-1, with D uncertain. V lost 1 base and J lost 0, with 8 bases in between. The CDR3 is 15 amino acids. Looked up from germline, CDR1 is SGHRS and CDR2 is YFSETQ.

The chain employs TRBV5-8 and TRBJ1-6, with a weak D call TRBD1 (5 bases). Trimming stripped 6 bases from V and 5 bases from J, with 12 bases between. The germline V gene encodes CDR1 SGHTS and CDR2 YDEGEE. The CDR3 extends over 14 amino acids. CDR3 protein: CASTVGTDNSPLHF. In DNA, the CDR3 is TGTGCCAGCACTGTCGGGACTGATAATTCACCCCTCCACTTT.

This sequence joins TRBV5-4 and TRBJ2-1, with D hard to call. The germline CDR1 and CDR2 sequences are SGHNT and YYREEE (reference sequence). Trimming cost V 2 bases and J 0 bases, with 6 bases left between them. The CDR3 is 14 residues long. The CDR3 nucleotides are TGTGCCAGCAGCTTCCACAGCTCCTACAATGAGCAGTTCTTC. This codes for CASSFHSSYNEQFF.

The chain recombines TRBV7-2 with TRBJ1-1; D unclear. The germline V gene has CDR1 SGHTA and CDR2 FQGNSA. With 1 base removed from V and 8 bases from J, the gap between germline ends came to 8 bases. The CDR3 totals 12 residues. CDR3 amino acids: CASSLVSIEAFF. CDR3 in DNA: TGTGCCAGCAGCTTAGTATCTATAGAAGCTTTCTTT.

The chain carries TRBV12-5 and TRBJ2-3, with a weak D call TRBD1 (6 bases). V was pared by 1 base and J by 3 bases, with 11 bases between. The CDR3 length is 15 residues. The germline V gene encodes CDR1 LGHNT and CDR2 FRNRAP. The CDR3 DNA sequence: TGTGCTAGTGGTTTGGACAGGGCGGAAACAGATACGCAGTATTTT. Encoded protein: CASGLDRAETDTQYF.

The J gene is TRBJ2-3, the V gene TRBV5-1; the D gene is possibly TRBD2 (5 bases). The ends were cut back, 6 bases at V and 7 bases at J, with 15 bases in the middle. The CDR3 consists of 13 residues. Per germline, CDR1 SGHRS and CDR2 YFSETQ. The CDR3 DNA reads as TGCGCCAGCACATCCGGGGTAGGGAATACGCAGTATTTT. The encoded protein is CASTSGVGNTQYF.

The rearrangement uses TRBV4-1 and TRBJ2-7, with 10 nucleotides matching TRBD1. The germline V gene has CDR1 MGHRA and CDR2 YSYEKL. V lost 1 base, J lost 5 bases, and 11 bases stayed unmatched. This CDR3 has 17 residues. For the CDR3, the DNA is TGCGCCAGCAGCCAAGGGGCCGGGACAGGGGCCCGAGACGAGCAGTACTTC. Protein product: CASSQGAGTGARDEQYF.

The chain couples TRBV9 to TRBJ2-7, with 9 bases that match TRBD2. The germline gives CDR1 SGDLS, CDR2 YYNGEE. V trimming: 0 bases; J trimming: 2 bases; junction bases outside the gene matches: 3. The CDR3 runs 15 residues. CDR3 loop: CASSVVPSGTYEQYF. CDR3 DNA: TGTGCCAGCAGCGTAGTCCCTAGCGGGACCTACGAGCAGTACTTC.

The CDR3 coding sequence is TGTGCCAGTACTTCAGGGACCTACGAGCAGTACTTC. Translated: CASTSGTYEQYF. This chain uses TRBV19 with TRBJ2-7, with a possible D match to TRBD1 (5 bases). The CDR3 is 12 residues long. The germline V gene encodes CDR1 LNHDA and CDR2 SQIVND (reference sequence). Deletions cut 7 bases from V and 2 bases from J, with 9 bases between.

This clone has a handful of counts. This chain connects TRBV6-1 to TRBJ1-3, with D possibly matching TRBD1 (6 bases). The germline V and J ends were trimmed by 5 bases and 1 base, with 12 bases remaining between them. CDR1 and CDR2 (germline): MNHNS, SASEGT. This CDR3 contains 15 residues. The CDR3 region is CASSRTDQSGNTIYF. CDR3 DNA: TGTGCCAGCAGTCGGACAGACCAGTCTGGAAACACCATATATTTT.

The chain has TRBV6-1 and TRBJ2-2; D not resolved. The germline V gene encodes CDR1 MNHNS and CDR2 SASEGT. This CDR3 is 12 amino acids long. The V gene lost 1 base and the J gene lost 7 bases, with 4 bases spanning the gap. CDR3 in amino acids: CASSEGNGELFF. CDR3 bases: TGTGCCAGCAGTGAAGGTAACGGGGAGCTGTTTTTT.

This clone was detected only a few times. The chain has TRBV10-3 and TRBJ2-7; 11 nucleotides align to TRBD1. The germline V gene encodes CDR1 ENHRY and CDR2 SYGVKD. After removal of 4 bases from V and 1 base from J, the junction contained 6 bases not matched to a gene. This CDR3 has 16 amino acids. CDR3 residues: CAISVGGQGESYEQYF. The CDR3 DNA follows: TGTGCCATCAGTGTCGGGGGACAGGGGGAGTCCTACGAGCAGTACTTC.

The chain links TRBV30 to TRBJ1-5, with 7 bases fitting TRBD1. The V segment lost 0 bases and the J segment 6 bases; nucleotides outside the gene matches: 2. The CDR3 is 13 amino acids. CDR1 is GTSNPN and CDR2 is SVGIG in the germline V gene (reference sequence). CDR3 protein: CAWSVQGGQPQHF. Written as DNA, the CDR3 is TGTGCCTGGAGTGTTCAGGGGGGTCAGCCCCAGCATTTT.

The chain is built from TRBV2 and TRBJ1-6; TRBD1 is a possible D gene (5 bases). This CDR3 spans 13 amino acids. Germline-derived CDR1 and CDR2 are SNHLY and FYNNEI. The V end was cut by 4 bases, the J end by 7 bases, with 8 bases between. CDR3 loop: CASSARTNSPLHF. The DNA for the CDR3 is TGTGCCAGCAGTGCGCGGACAAATTCACCCCTCCACTTT. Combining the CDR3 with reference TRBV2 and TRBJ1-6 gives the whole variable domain EPEVTQTPSHQVTQMGQEVILRCVPISNHLYFYWYRQILGQKVEFLVSFYNNEISEKSEIFDDQFSVERPDGSNFTLKIRSTKLEDSAMYFCASSARTNSPLHFGNGTRLTVT.

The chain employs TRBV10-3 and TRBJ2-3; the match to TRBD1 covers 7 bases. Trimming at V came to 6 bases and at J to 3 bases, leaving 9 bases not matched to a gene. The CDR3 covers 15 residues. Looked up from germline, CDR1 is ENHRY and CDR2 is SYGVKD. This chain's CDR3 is CAISEDRVGTDTQYF. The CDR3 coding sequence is TGTGCCATCAGCGAAGACAGGGTTGGGACAGATACGCAGTATTTT.

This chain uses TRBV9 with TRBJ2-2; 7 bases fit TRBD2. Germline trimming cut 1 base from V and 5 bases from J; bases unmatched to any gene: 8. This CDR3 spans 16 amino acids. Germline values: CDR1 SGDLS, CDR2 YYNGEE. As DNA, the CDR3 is TGTGCCAGCAGCGTACTCCCGGGGGGTGAGACCGGGGAGCTGTTTTTT. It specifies CASSVLPGGETGELFF.

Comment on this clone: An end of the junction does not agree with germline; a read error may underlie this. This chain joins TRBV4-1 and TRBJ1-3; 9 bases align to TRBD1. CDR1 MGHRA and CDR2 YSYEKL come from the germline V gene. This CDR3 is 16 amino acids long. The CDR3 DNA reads TGTGCCAGCAGCCAGGGACAGGGTTTCTCTGGAAACACCATATATTTT. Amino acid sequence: CASSQGQGFSGNTIYF.

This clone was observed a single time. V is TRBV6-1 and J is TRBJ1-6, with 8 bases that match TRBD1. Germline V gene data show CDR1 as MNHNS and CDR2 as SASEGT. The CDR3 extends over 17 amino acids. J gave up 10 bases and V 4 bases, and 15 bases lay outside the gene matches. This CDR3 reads CASSATRTGPVGSPLHF. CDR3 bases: TGTGCCAGCAGTGCGACGAGGACAGGGCCCGTGGGATCACCCCTCCACTTT.

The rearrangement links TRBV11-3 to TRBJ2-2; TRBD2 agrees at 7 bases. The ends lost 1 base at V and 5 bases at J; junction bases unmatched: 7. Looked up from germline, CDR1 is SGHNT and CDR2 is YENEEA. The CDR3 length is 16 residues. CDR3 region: CASSLGGLTKTGELFF. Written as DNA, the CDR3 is TGTGCCAGCAGCTTAGGGGGACTAACTAAGACCGGGGAGCTGTTTTTT. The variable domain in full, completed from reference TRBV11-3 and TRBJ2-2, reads EAGVVQSPRYKIIEKKQPVAFWCNPISGHNTLYWYLQNLGQGPELLIRYENEEAVDDSQLPKDRFSAERLKGVDSTLKIQPAELGDSAVYLCASSLGGLTKTGELFFGEGSRLTVL.